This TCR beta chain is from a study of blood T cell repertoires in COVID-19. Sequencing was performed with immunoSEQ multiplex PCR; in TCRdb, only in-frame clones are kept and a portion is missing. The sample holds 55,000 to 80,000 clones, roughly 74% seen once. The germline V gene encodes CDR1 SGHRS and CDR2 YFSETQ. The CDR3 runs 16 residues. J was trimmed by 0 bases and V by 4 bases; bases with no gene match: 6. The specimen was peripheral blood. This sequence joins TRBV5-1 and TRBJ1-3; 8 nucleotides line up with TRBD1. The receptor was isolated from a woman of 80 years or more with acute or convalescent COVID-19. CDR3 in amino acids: CASSPDRARSGNTIYF. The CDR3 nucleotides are TGCGCCAGCAGCCCGGACAGGGCACGCTCTGGAAACACCATATATTTT.